The 17 T cell receptor beta chains below come from one sample, sequenced in a study of cytomegalovirus exposure and HLA in healthy donors. The PCR used 60 Vbeta and 13 Jbeta primers. The repertoire was sequenced with immunoSEQ multiplex PCR; TCRdb's copy has only in-frame clones and lacks some. The repertoire includes 100,000 to 120,000 clones, around 87% of them detected once, and 1.5% to 2% sits in the top ten. Sample: PBMCs. Source of these receptors: a man aged 40-55 years in good health and CMV-seronegative.

The chain links TRBV2 to TRBJ1-1, with TRBD1 identical over 7 bases. V was pared by 4 bases and J by 1 base, with 3 bases of the junction left unmatched. Germline assignment: CDR1 SNHLY and CDR2 FYNNEI. The CDR3 spans 14 residues. The DNA for the CDR3 is TGTGCCAGCAGTGGACAGGGAGGGAACACTGAAGCTTTCTTT. Its protein is CASSGQGGNTEAFF. Complete variable domain (other parts from reference TRBV2 and TRBJ1-1): EPEVTQTPSHQVTQMGQEVILRCVPISNHLYFYWYRQILGQKVEFLVSFYNNEISEKSEIFDDQFSVERPDGSNFTLKIRSTKLEDSAMYFCASSGQGGNTEAFFGQGTRLTVV.

The V call is TRBV6-5, the J call TRBJ1-5, with D uncertain. This CDR3 region has 15 residues. V gave up 7 bases and J gave up 2 bases, with 15 bases separating them. Germline CDR1 is MNHEY and CDR2 is SVGAGI. The CDR3 spells CASKTRGKGNQPQHF. CDR3 DNA sequence: TGTGCCAGCAAAACGAGAGGGAAGGGCAATCAGCCCCAGCATTTT.

The rearrangement links TRBV27 to TRBJ1-2; the D gene is possibly TRBD1 (5 bases). Germline V lookup: CDR1 MNHEY, CDR2 SMNVEV (reference sequence). CDR3 length equals 12 residues. Trimming pared 3 bases from V and 8 bases from J, leaving 10 bases between. CDR3: CASSLQGQGYTF. The CDR3 DNA reads TGTGCCAGCAGTTTGCAGGGCCAAGGCTACACCTTC.

V usage is TRBV18 and J usage is TRBJ2-7; a possible D gene is TRBD1 (5 bases). The CDR3 totals 14 residues. The V gene lost 4 bases and the J gene lost 2 bases, with 12 bases spanning the gap. Per germline, CDR1 KGHSH and CDR2 LQKENI. This chain's CDR3 is CASSRQKFAYEQYF. DNA for the CDR3: TGTGCCAGCTCACGACAGAAGTTTGCCTACGAGCAGTACTTC.

V is TRBV4-1 and J is TRBJ2-3, with 8 bases matching TRBD2. V gave up 8 bases and J gave up 3 bases; unmatched junction bases: 10. There are 15 residues in the CDR3. Germline V gene lookup returns CDR1 MGHRA and CDR2 YSYEKL. CDR3 residues: CASDRGGGETDTQYF. The CDR3 bases are TGCGCCAGCGACCGGGGGGGCGGGGAGACAGATACGCAGTATTTT.

Here the CDR3 DNA reads TGTGCCAGTATTTACCTAACTACGGGACTAGCGTCCGGGGAGCTGTTTTTT. It is translated as CASIYLTTGLASGELFF. The chain combines TRBV28 with TRBJ2-2, with TRBD2 identical over 10 bases. The CDR3 contains 17 residues. The germline V gene encodes CDR1 MDHEN and CDR2 SYDVKM. V was clipped by 9 bases and J by 6 bases; unmatched bases: 16.

This clone was detected once. The V gene is TRBV28, the J gene TRBJ2-2; D might be TRBD2 (7 bases). Germline V gene sequence: CDR1 MDHEN, CDR2 SYDVKM. The V end lost 8 bases, the J end lost 6 bases, and 13 bases lay between the germline ends. The CDR3 totals 13 residues. The CDR3 sequence is CASRRGGPGELFF. DNA of the CDR3: TGTGCCAGCCGAAGGGGGGGGCCCGGGGAGCTGTTTTTT.

The chain couples TRBV6-5 to TRBJ1-1, with TRBD1 identical over 10 bases. Trimming cost V 2 bases and J 1 base; bases outside gene matches: 4. The CDR3 extends over 16 amino acids. CDR1 MNHEY and CDR2 SVGAGI come from the germline V gene. CDR3 amino acids: CASSYGGQGGNTEAFF. The CDR3 bases are TGTGCCAGCAGTTACGGAGGACAGGGGGGGAACACTGAAGCTTTCTTT.

The rearrangement uses TRBV27 and TRBJ1-2, with D hard to call. There are 16 residues in the CDR3. V dropped 0 bases and J dropped 7 bases, with 18 bases sitting between them. Germline V gene data show CDR1 as MNHEY and CDR2 as SMNVEV (reference sequence). The chain's CDR3 is CASSLSSSGSGFGYTF. The CDR3, as DNA: TGTGCCAGCAGTTTATCCTCGTCAGGAAGCGGATTTGGCTACACCTTC.

Here the CDR3 reads CASIGQGGNYGYTF. Here the CDR3 DNA reads TGTGCCAGTATTGGACAGGGCGGAAACTATGGCTACACCTTC. The chain employs TRBV19 and TRBJ1-2; 8 bases fit TRBD1. Germline loops: CDR1 LNHDA, CDR2 SQIVND (reference sequence). V trimming: 7 bases; J trimming: 2 bases; junction bases outside the gene matches: 6. The CDR3 is 14 amino acids.

V gene TRBV25-1 combines with J gene TRBJ2-1, with TRBD2 identical over 8 bases. CDR3 length: 15 amino acids. The V segment lost 5 bases and the J segment 7 bases; nucleotides outside the gene matches: 10. The V gene's germline CDR1 is MGHDK and CDR2 SYGVNS. CDR3 bases: TGTGCCAGCAGTTTTACCCGGGGGGGCCGGAATGAGCAGTTCTTC. Translation: CASSFTRGGRNEQFF.

The rearrangement uses TRBV2 and TRBJ2-3; TRBD1 is a possible D gene (5 bases). Germline assignment: CDR1 SNHLY and CDR2 FYNNEI. Trimming pared 1 base from V and 8 bases from J, leaving 10 bases between. CDR3 length equals 13 residues. In DNA, the CDR3 is TGTGCCAGCAGTGAAGTCGCAGGGCCTACGCAGTATTTT. This encodes CASSEVAGPTQYF.

The V gene is TRBV4-2, the J gene TRBJ2-7; TRBD2 aligns across 10 bases. From germline, CDR1 is LGHNA and CDR2 YNFKEQ. J lost 5 bases, V lost 3 bases, and 1 base had no gene match. The CDR3 totals 13 residues. The CDR3 DNA reads TGTGCCAGCAGCCAGGGACTAGCGAACGAGCAGTACTTC. Its protein product is CASSQGLANEQYF.

The chain couples TRBV28 to TRBJ2-7; 8 bases match TRBD2. Trimming took 8 bases from V and 6 from J; bases not matched to a gene: 6. CDR1 is MDHEN and CDR2 is SYDVKM in the germline V gene. The CDR3 runs 12 residues. CDR3 region: CASRLAIGEQYF. CDR3 in DNA: TGTGCCAGCCGACTAGCGATCGGCGAGCAGTACTTC. The full variable domain, its missing parts supplied by reference TRBV28 and TRBJ2-7, is DVKVTQSSRYLVKRTGEKVFLECVQDMDHENMFWYRQDPGLGLRLIYFSYDVKMKEKGDIPEGYSVSREKKERFSLILESASTNQTSMYLCASRLAIGEQYFGPGTRLTVT.

The chain joins TRBV4-3 to TRBJ2-1, with 8 bases that match TRBD2. V dropped 6 bases and J dropped 4; count of bases not matched to a gene: 11. In germline, CDR1 is LGHNA, CDR2 YSLEER. This CDR3 has 16 residues. CDR3 in DNA: TGCGCCAGCAGAAAAAGCGGGGGTTCCGATTACAATGAGCAGTTCTTC. Its protein is CASRKSGGSDYNEQFF.

This clone showed up just a few times. CDR3 DNA sequence: TGTGCCAGCAGCTTTCCCCAGGGGGCAAATGAAAAACTGTTTTTT. Translating it yields CASSFPQGANEKLFF. The chain combines TRBV7-9 with TRBJ1-4; TRBD1 matches at 8 bases. CDR1 is SEHNR, CDR2 FQNEAQ, per germline (reference sequence). J gave up 5 bases and V 3 bases, and 5 bases lay outside the gene matches. The CDR3 totals 15 residues. The full variable domain, its missing parts supplied by reference TRBV7-9 and TRBJ1-4, is DTGVSQNPRHKITKRGQNVTFRCDPISEHNRLYWYRQTLGQGPEFLTYFQNEAQLEKSRLLSDRFSAERPKGSFSTLEIQRTEQGDSAMYLCASSFPQGANEKLFFGSGTQLSVL.

The chain combines TRBV4-1 with TRBJ1-3; tentatively, D is TRBD1 (6 bases). The CDR3 covers 16 residues. Germline values: CDR1 MGHRA, CDR2 YSYEKL. V lost 4 bases, J lost 4 bases, and 17 bases lay in between. CDR3 amino acids: CASSPTGTTQGNTIYF. CDR3 sequence (DNA): TGCGCCAGCAGCCCTACCGGGACAACTCAGGGAAACACCATATATTTT.